This TCR beta chain was documented in a study of OX40 agonist ivuxolimab in advanced cancers. About the research overall: Patients took ivuxolimab, an agonistic anti-OX40 (CD134) antibody. Intravenous ivuxolimab was administered to patients every 2 weeks at 0.01 to 10 mg/kg. Partial responses were achieved by three patients: one hepatocellular carcinoma, two cutaneous melanoma.

Comments on this clone: The antigen is unknown.

Method: immunoSEQ multiplex PCR; TCRdb's copy keeps in-frame clones and lacks some. The sample holds roughly 68,000 clones, 75% to 85% seen once. This CDR3 is 15 amino acids long. The germline V gene encodes CDR1 SGHNT and CDR2 YYREEE (reference sequence). The V end lost 0 bases, the J end lost 6 bases, and 12 bases lay between the germline ends. The study's findings and limits: The expanded peripheral T cells' antigen specificity was not determined.

This chain links TRBV5-4 with TRBJ2-2; D is undetermined. This clonotype was sampled from an adult with an advanced solid tumor such as melanoma, head and neck, liver or kidney cancer. The specimen was CD4+ or CD8+ T cells sorted from blood, collected in a trial of the OX40 agonist ivuxolimab. The CDR3 region has the DNA TGTGCCAGCAGCTTGGATACCCCGGGCGCCGGGGAGCTGTTTTTT. Its protein is CASSLDTPGAGELFF.